Given below is one T cell receptor (beta chain) in context. The data originate from a study of blood T cell repertoires in COVID-19. Clones were read by immunoSEQ multiplex PCR, and TCRdb kept only the in-frame ones, dropping some. The data hold approximately 500,000 clones, with around 85% observed a single time. Germline V gene data show CDR1 as SGHTA and CDR2 as FQGTGA. The CDR3 has 15 residues. J was trimmed by 4 bases and V by 5 bases; bases with no gene match: 9. The chain carries TRBV7-3 and TRBJ2-3; 7 nucleotides align to TRBD1. The sample taken for sequencing was peripheral blood. The receptor comes from a human donor in a cohort sampled during active COVID-19. This CDR3 is CASSPATGVADTQYF. DNA of the CDR3: TGTGCCAGCAGCCCAGCCACAGGGGTGGCAGATACGCAGTATTTT.